These 10 T cell receptor beta chains originate from one sample sequenced in a study of regulatory T cells in long-lasting Graves disease (dated by TCRdb to about 2021). Library prep was done by multiplex PCR. This sample was sequenced with an Illumina HiSeq 4000. TCR beta libraries were built with iRepertoire HTBI primers and Arm-PCR amplification of CDR3 regions. TCRdb reanalyzed the raw reads on its own, using fastp at Q25 for trimming and MiXCR for clone calling, and kept in-frame beta chains. Rows are unified per CDR3 protein, each entry keeping the most common DNA and genes. This sample has about 400,000 distinct CDR3 sequences in its table, and roughly 20% of those were observed once. The leading ten clones occupy around 20% of the sample. The time point label corresponds to: persistent/refractory GD, antithyroid drugs over 5 years with positive TRAb. For both TCR sequencing and RNA sequencing, RNA was extracted from PBMCs in TRIzol.

Sequenced material: peripheral blood mononuclear cells (PBMCs), taken when the disease was refractory, from a patient treated with antithyroid drugs. All receptors derive from a female donor with Graves disease.

The chain couples TRBV28 to TRBJ2-1; tentative D call: TRBD2 (6 bases). The CDR3 runs 17 residues. The germline CDR1 and CDR2 sequences are MDHEN and SYDVKM. Trimming removed 5 bases at V and 6 bases at J, with 23 bases between. CDR3 sequence: CASSPFFGTLYLNEQFF. The CDR3 coding sequence is TGTGCCAGCAGTCCCTTTTTTGGGACTCTTTATCTCAATGAGCAGTTCTTC.

This clonotype was detected many times. V gene TRBV28 combines with J gene TRBJ1-5; D is uncertain. This CDR3 contains 12 residues. V lost 8 bases to trimming and J lost 2 bases, with 7 bases between them. Germline V lookup: CDR1 MDHEN, CDR2 SYDVKM. CDR3 loop: CASGVGNQPQHF. The CDR3 DNA reads TGTGCCAGCGGGGTTGGCAATCAGCCCCAGCATTTT.

This clonotype appeared many times. The CDR3 DNA follows: TGTGCCAGCAGTTTATCGATAGGGTACACTGAAGCTTTCTTT. It encodes CASSLSIGYTEAFF. The V call is TRBV27, the J call TRBJ1-1; D is unresolved. This CDR3 spans 14 amino acids. The V and J ends lost 0 bases and 3 bases respectively, with 8 bases between them. From germline, CDR1 is MNHEY and CDR2 SMNVEV (reference sequence).

This chain links TRBV28 with TRBJ1-3, with D possibly matching TRBD1 (5 bases). Germline CDR1 MDHEN, CDR2 SYDVKM. V was trimmed by 3 bases and J by 4 bases, leaving 10 bases between them. The CDR3 is 14 amino acids. CDR3 loop: CASSFDRTGNTIYF. CDR3 sequence (DNA): TGTGCCAGCAGTTTCGACAGAACCGGAAACACCATATATTTT.

The chain employs TRBV28 and TRBJ1-1; D might be TRBD1 (5 bases). V was pared by 7 bases and J by 6 bases, with 15 bases between. The CDR3 contains 13 residues. CDR1 is MDHEN, CDR2 SYDVKM, per germline. CDR3 sequence reads: CASNLGGGAEAFF. The CDR3 DNA reads TGTGCCAGCAACCTGGGGGGGGGGGCTGAAGCTTTCTTT.

The rearrangement links TRBV20-1 to TRBJ2-1, with TRBD2 as a possible D gene (6 bases). Germline V gene sequence: CDR1 DFQATT, CDR2 SNEGSKA (reference sequence). V shed 3 bases and J shed 7 bases, with 13 bases lying between them. This CDR3 is built from 13 residues. For the CDR3, the DNA is TGCAGTGCTAGCGGGAGCTGGTGGAATGAGCAGTTCTTC. The encoded protein is CSASGSWWNEQFF.

This clonotype was seen at least ten times. V and J are TRBV6-2 or TRBV6-3 and TRBJ1-5, with D uncertain. V shed 2 bases and J shed 3 bases, with 8 bases lying between them. Per the germline V gene, CDR1 is MNHEY and CDR2 is SVGEGT. The CDR3 is 14 amino acids. The CDR3 is CASSYRGSNQPQHF. The CDR3 nucleotides read TGTGCCAGCAGTTACAGAGGGTCCAATCAGCCCCAGCATTTT.

This clonotype has ten or more counts. The chain employs TRBV7-8 and TRBJ1-1; maybe TRBD1 (5 bases). V lost 5 bases to trimming and J lost 1 base, with 11 bases between them. The CDR3 sequence is 14 residues long. Germline CDR1 and CDR2: SGHVS and FQNEAQ. The DNA of the CDR3 is TGTGCCAGCAGCGCAGGGAGCTGGAACACTGAAGCTTTCTTT. Translating gives CASSAGSWNTEAFF.

The chain joins TRBV30 to TRBJ2-6; D is uncertain. CDR3 length: 15 residues. The ends were cut back, 2 bases at V and 2 bases at J, with 10 bases in the middle. The germline V gene has CDR1 GTSNPN and CDR2 SVGIG (reference sequence). CDR3 bases: TGTGCCTGGAGTTTCACTGGGACTGGGGCCAACGTCCTGACTTTC. Residues: CAWSFTGTGANVLTF.

This clonotype was counted only a few times. The chain recombines TRBV3-1 with TRBJ1-2, with unresolved D. Germline CDR1 and CDR2: LGHDT and YNNKEL (reference sequence). V was trimmed by 6 bases and J by 8 bases, leaving 16 bases between them. This CDR3 is built from 13 residues. The CDR3 DNA sequence: TGTGCCAGCAGAGCACACGATTTGGGAGGCTACACCTTC. As protein: CASRAHDLGGYTF. The full variable domain, rest sourced from reference TRBV3-1 and TRBJ1-2, is DTAVSQTPKYLVTQMGNDKSIKCEQNLGHDTMYWYKQDSKKFLKIMFSYNNKELIINETVPNRFSPKSPDKAHLNLHINSLELGDSAVYFCASRAHDLGGYTFGSGTRLTVV.